This T cell receptor beta chain was identified during a study of glioma-infiltrating T cells. TCR alpha and beta CDR3 regions were amplified from RNA using iRepertoire nested multiplex PCR. TCRdb re-analysed the multiplex PCR reads in MiXCR, keeping a single row per CDR3 protein. The sample has about 130,000 distinct CDR3 sequences, around 25% seen once. This clonotype was counted between two and nine times. The sequence was collected from a human donor with low-grade glioma or glioblastoma, undergoing nonglioma brain surgery, or in good health (not recorded which). Source material: glioma tissue, nonneoplastic brain tissue, or PBMCs (not recorded which).

This CDR3 is CASSIRDTQYF. The CDR3 region has the DNA TGTGCCAGTAGTATAAGAGATACGCAGTATTTT. The rearrangement joins TRBV19 to TRBJ2-3; D not certain. The V end lost 2 bases, the J end lost 5 bases, and 2 bases lay between the germline ends. Germline V CDR1 and CDR2: LNHDA, SQIVND (reference sequence). The CDR3 consists of 11 residues.